The clone carrying this T cell receptor (beta chain) was counted only a few times. Its target is unknown. The sample comes from a study of beta chain features in type 1 diabetes. General observations from the study: All four CD4+ subsets from Type 1 diabetes patients carried moderately but significantly shorter TCRB CDR3s.

V was shortened by 2 bases and J by 6 bases, with 14 bases between the two germline ends. The CDR3 has 14 amino acids. Germline lookup yields CDR1 KGHSH and CDR2 LQKENI. The study reverse transcribed the entire isolated RNA, so it sequenced expressed TCRB transcripts. The assay was immunoSEQ multiplex PCR, and TCRdb's table has in-frame clones only and misses some. The sample shows around 280,000 clones, approximately 15% of them seen only once. This TCR was recovered from a man between 18 and 29 years old with type 1 diabetes. This rearrangement joins TRBV18 to TRBJ2-7; D uncertain. The specimen sequenced was naive CD4+ T cells from blood. As DNA, the CDR3 is TGTGCCAGCTCACCAACGGCAGGCCTTGGCGAGCAGTACTTC. Its translation: CASSPTAGLGEQYF.